Each of the 18 T cell receptor beta chains below was sequenced from the same sample in a study of blood T cell repertoires in COVID-19. Sequencing was performed with immunoSEQ multiplex PCR; in TCRdb, only in-frame clones are kept and a portion is missing. The data hold 250,000 to 300,000 clones, with approximately 80% observed a single time. Sequenced material: peripheral blood. These receptors came from a woman aged 55-69 years with active or convalescent COVID-19.

This clone appeared a single time. V is TRBV19 and J is TRBJ2-7; no firm D call. Germline CDR1 is LNHDA and CDR2 is SQIVND (reference sequence). The CDR3 sequence is 13 residues long. Trimming shortened V by 4 bases and J by 1 base, and 8 bases separated the two germline ends. The CDR3 here is CASSTVASYEQYF. Written as DNA, the CDR3 is TGTGCCAGTAGTACCGTAGCTTCCTACGAGCAGTACTTC.

This clone occurred many times. This chain links TRBV7-9 with TRBJ2-5; 14 nucleotides match TRBD2. The germline gives CDR1 SEHNR, CDR2 FQNEAQ (reference sequence). V was clipped by 5 bases and J by 1 base; unmatched bases: 3. The CDR3 sequence is 16 residues long. The CDR3 nucleotides are TGTGCCAGCAGCCGAGGGACTAGCGGGGGCCAAGAGACCCAGTACTTC. This codes for CASSRGTSGGQETQYF.

The V gene is TRBV6-5, the J gene TRBJ2-7; maybe TRBD2 (5 bases). Trimming took 8 bases from V and 6 from J, leaving 20 bases between them. Germline-derived CDR1 and CDR2 are MNHEY and SVGAGI. CDR3 length: 14 amino acids. CDR3 nucleotides: TGTGCCAGCTCAACAAGGACTCCGTCGGGCGAGCAGTACTTC. Its translation is CASSTRTPSGEQYF.

The chain has TRBV3-1 (or the pseudogene TRBV3-2) and TRBJ2-7; 12 bases match TRBD2. This CDR3 has 17 amino acids. The V gene end was trimmed by 4 bases and the J gene end by 7 bases; junction bases not matched to a gene: 14. Germline assignment: CDR1 LGHDT and CDR2 YNNKEL (reference sequence). The CDR3 DNA reads as TGTGCCAGCAGCCCTTTTTGGAGACTAGCGGGGGCCACGGAGCAGTACTTC. This codes for CASSPFWRLAGATEQYF.

In DNA form, the CDR3 reads TGTGCCAGCAGTCTTCATGGGGGGGGGCCGGAAGAGACCCAGTACTTC. Residues: CASSLHGGGPEETQYF. The rearrangement joins TRBV11-2 to TRBJ2-5; the D gene is possibly TRBD2 (7 bases). V was shortened by 6 bases and J by 3 bases, with 20 bases between the two germline ends. The CDR3 is 16 amino acids. The germline gives CDR1 SGHAT, CDR2 FQNNGV.

This clone has a handful of counts. This chain links TRBV6-6 with TRBJ2-1; 11 bases are a match to TRBD1. This CDR3 is built from 15 residues. The germline V gene has CDR1 MNHNY and CDR2 SVGAGI (reference sequence). After removal of 10 bases from V and 0 bases from J, the junction contained 5 bases not matched to a gene. The CDR3 is CATGTGGRSYNEQFF. As DNA, the CDR3 is TGTGCCACCGGGACAGGGGGTCGCTCCTACAATGAGCAGTTCTTC.

This clone turned up a few times. The chain links TRBV5-4 to TRBJ2-1; TRBD2 matches at 10 bases. The germline V gene has CDR1 SGHNT and CDR2 YYREEE (reference sequence). This CDR3 spans 16 amino acids. J gave up 4 bases and V 0 bases, and 4 bases lay outside the gene matches. CDR3 in DNA: TGTGCCAGCAGCTTGGTGGGTAGCGGGGGGTACAATGAGCAGTTCTTC. It translates to CASSLVGSGGYNEQFF.

This clone was seen a handful of times. The rearrangement joins TRBV4-2 to TRBJ2-5; TRBD1 matches at 9 bases. This CDR3 comprises 16 residues. The J segment lost 5 bases and the V segment lost 1 base, leaving 8 bases of the junction unmatched. Per germline, CDR1 LGHNA and CDR2 YNFKEQ. The CDR3 loop reads CASSQVKQGAWETQYF. The CDR3 DNA sequence: TGTGCCAGCAGCCAAGTGAAACAGGGGGCATGGGAGACCCAGTACTTC.

This chain links TRBV27 with TRBJ2-3, with a possible D match to TRBD1 (6 bases). The CDR3 covers 15 residues. V lost 4 bases and J lost 0, with 11 bases in between. The germline V gene has CDR1 MNHEY and CDR2 SMNVEV (reference sequence). In nucleotides, the CDR3 is TGTGCCAGCAGTTGGACAGTCCAAAGCACAGATACGCAGTATTTT. Translated, it gives CASSWTVQSTDTQYF.

This clone was observed once. The chain couples TRBV12-3 or TRBV12-4 to TRBJ1-5, with D unclear. The length of the CDR3 is 12 residues. V lost 6 bases, J lost 4 bases, and 7 bases lay in between. CDR3 sequence (DNA): TGTGCCAGCAGGGAGTTAAATCAGCCCCAGCATTTT. Translating it yields CASRELNQPQHF.

The chain is built from TRBV2 and TRBJ2-2; tentatively, D is TRBD2 (5 bases). Trimming removed 4 bases at V and 1 base at J, with 10 bases between. Germline CDR1 is SNHLY and CDR2 is FYNNEI. This CDR3 region has 15 residues. This chain's CDR3 is CASSGPGRNTGELFF. The CDR3 DNA sequence: TGTGCCAGCAGTGGACCGGGAAGGAACACCGGGGAGCTGTTTTTT.

The V and J genes are TRBV19 and TRBJ1-4, with 12 nucleotides matching TRBD1. Germline CDR1 reads LNHDA; CDR2 reads SQIVND (reference sequence). V trimming: 4 bases; J trimming: 8 bases; junction bases outside the gene matches: 8. The CDR3 loop spans 16 amino acids. CDR3 DNA sequence: TGTGCCAGTAGTACCCGGGACAGGGGGCGGATGGAAAAACTGTTTTTT. Encoded protein: CASSTRDRGRMEKLFF.

This clone showed up just once. The chain links TRBV4-1 to TRBJ1-2, with no clear D. Germline loops: CDR1 MGHRA, CDR2 YSYEKL. V lost 0 bases and J lost 4, with 12 bases in between. The CDR3 loop spans 15 amino acids. The CDR3 protein is CASSQDRSELYGYTF. The CDR3 region has the DNA TGCGCCAGCAGCCAAGATCGGTCCGAACTCTATGGCTACACCTTC.

The rearrangement links TRBV21-1 to TRBJ2-7; the table's D call, TRBD2, was not checked against the DNA. TRBV21-1 is tagged as a pseudogene. The CDR3 length is 15 residues. CDR3 in DNA: TGTGCCAGCAGCCGTCGACAGGCGGGGGATATGCGGCAGTACTTC. It specifies CASSRRQAGDMRQYF.

The gene calls are TRBV28 and TRBJ1-1; 8 bases align to TRBD1. The CDR3 is 15 residues long. J lost 5 bases, V lost 2 bases, and 7 bases had no gene match. Germline CDR1 MDHEN, CDR2 SYDVKM. The CDR3 DNA sequence: TGTGCCAGCAGTTTAGTAGACAGGGGTGGGACTGAAGCTTTCTTT. It yields the protein CASSLVDRGGTEAFF.

V gene TRBV7-8 combines with J gene TRBJ1-2; possibly TRBD1 for D (6 bases). CDR1 is SGHVS and CDR2 is FQNEAQ in the germline V gene. This CDR3 region has 12 residues. V was shortened by 3 bases and J by 11 bases, with 13 bases between the two germline ends. CDR3 protein: CASSLSQGSYTF. The CDR3 region has the DNA TGTGCCAGCAGCTTGTCGCAGGGGAGTTACACCTTC.

The CDR3: CASSYRELYEKLFF. In nucleotides, the CDR3 is TGTGCCAGCAGCTACAGGGAACTATATGAAAAACTGTTTTTT. V gene TRBV7-3 combines with J gene TRBJ1-4; a weak D match, TRBD1 (6 bases). The ends were cut back, 4 bases at V and 6 bases at J, with 12 bases in the middle. Per germline, CDR1 SGHTA and CDR2 FQGTGA. This CDR3 has 14 amino acids.

The V and J genes are TRBV2 and TRBJ1-2, with TRBD1 matching 8 bases. The CDR3 runs 16 residues. J lost 8 bases, V lost 4 bases, and 15 bases had no gene match. Germline assignment: CDR1 SNHLY and CDR2 FYNNEI. In nucleotides, the CDR3 is TGTGCCAGCAGTGCAGTAACGGCAGGGGGCTTGGACGGCTACACCTTC. Translation gives CASSAVTAGGLDGYTF. The complete variable domain, with remaining parts taken from reference TRBV2 and TRBJ1-2, reads EPEVTQTPSHQVTQMGQEVILRCVPISNHLYFYWYRQILGQKVEFLVSFYNNEISEKSEIFDDQFSVERPDGSNFTLKIRSTKLEDSAMYFCASSAVTAGGLDGYTFGSGTRLTVV.